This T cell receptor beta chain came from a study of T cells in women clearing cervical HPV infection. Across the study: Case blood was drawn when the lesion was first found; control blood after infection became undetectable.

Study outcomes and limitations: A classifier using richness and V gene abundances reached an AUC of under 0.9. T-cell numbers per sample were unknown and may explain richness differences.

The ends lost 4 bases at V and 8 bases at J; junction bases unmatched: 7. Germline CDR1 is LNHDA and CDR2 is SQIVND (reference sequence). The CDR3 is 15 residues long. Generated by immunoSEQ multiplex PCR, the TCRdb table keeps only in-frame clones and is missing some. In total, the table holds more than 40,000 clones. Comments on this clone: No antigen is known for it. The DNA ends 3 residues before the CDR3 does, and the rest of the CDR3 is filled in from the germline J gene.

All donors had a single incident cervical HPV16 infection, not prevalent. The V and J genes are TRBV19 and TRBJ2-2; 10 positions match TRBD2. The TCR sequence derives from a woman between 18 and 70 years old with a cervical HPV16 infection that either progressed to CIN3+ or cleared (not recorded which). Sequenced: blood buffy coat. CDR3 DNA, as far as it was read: TGTGCCAGTAGTACGAGCGGGGGGGCAAGGGGGGAG. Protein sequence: CASSTSGGARGE. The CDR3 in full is CASSTSGGARGELFF.